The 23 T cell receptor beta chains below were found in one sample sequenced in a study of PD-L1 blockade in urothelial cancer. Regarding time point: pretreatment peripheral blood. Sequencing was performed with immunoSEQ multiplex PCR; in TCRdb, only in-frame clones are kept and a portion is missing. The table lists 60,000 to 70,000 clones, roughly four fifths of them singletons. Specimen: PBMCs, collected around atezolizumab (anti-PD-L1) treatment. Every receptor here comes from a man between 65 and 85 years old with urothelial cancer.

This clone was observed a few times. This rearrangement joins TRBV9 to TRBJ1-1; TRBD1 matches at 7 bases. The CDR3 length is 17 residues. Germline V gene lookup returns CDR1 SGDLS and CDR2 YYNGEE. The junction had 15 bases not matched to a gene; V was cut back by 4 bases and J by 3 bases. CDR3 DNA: TGTGCCAGCAGCCCTAGTAGTGAGGATAGGGGGCACACTGAAGCTTTCTTT. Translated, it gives CASSPSSEDRGHTEAFF.

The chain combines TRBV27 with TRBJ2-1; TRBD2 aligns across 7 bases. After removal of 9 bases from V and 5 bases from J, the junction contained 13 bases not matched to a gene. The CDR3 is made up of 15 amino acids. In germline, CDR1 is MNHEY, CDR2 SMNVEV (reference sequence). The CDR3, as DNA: TGTGCCAGTCGGCCTCGGGACTATGATAACAATGAGCAGTTCTTC. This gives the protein CASRPRDYDNNEQFF.

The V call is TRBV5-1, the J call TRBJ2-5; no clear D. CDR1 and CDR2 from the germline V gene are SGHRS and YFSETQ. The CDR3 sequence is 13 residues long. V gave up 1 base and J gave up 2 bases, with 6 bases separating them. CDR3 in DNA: TGCGCCAGCAGCTTGTCTCCGCAAGAGACCCAGTACTTC. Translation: CASSLSPQETQYF.

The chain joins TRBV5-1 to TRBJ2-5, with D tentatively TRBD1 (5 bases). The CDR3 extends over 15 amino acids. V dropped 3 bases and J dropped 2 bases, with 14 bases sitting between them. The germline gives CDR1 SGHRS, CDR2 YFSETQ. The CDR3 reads CASSSQGRVQETQYF. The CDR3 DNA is TGCGCCAGCAGCTCACAAGGCAGGGTTCAAGAGACCCAGTACTTC.

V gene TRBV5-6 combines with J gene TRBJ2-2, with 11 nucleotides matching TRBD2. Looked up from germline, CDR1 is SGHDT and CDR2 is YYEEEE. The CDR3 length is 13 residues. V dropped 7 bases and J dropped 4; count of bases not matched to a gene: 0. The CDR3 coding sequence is TGTGCCAGCCTAGCGGGAGGCACCGGGGAGCTGTTTTTT. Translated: CASLAGGTGELFF.

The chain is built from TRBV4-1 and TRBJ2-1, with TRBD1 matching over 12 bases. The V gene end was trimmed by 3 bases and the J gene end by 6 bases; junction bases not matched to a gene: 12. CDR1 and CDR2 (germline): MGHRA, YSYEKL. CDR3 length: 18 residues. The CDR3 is CASSQPFLRDRGRNEQFF. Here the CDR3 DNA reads TGCGCCAGCAGCCAGCCTTTTCTCCGGGACAGGGGGCGCAATGAGCAGTTCTTC.

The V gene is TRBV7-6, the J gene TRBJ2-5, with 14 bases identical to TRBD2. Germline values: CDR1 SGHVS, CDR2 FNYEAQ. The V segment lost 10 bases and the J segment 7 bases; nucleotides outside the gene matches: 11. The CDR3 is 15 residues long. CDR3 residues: CATSGTSGSGGTQYF. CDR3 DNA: TGTGCCACCTCTGGGACTAGCGGGAGTGGCGGGACCCAGTACTTC.

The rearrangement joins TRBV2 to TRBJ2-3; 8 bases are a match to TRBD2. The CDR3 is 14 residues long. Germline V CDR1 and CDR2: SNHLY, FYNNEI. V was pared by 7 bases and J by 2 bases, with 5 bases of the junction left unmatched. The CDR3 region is CASKAGEPTDTQYF. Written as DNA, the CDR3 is TGTGCCAGCAAAGCGGGAGAACCCACAGATACGCAGTATTTT. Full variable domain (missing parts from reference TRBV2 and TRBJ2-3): EPEVTQTPSHQVTQMGQEVILRCVPISNHLYFYWYRQILGQKVEFLVSFYNNEISEKSEIFDDQFSVERPDGSNFTLKIRSTKLEDSAMYFCASKAGEPTDTQYFGPGTRLTVL.

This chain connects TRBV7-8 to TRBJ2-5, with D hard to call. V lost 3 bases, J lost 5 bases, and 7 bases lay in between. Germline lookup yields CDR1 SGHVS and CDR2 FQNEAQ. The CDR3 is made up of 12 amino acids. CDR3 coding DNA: TGTGCCAGCAGCTTGTCCGGGGAGACCCAGTACTTC. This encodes CASSLSGETQYF.

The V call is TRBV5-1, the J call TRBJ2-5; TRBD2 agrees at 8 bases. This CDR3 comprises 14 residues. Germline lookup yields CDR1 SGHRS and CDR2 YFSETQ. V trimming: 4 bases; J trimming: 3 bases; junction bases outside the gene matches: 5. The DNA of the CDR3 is TGCGCCAGCAGCGCTGGCGGGAGGAAAGAGACCCAGTACTTC. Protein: CASSAGGRKETQYF.

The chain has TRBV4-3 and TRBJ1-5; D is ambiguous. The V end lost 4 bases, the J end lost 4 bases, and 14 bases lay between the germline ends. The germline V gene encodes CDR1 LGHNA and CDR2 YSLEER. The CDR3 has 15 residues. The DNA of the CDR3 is TGCGCCAGCAGCCCGGATGGCGGGAAAAATCAGCCCCAGCATTTT. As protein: CASSPDGGKNQPQHF.

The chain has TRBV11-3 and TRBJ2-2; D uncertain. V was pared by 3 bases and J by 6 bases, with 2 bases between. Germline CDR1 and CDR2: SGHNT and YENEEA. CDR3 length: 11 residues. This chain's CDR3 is CASSFAGELFF. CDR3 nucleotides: TGTGCCAGCAGCTTCGCCGGGGAGCTGTTTTTT. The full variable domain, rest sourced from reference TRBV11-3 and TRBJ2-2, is EAGVVQSPRYKIIEKKQPVAFWCNPISGHNTLYWYLQNLGQGPELLIRYENEEAVDDSQLPKDRFSAERLKGVDSTLKIQPAELGDSAVYLCASSFAGELFFGEGSRLTVL.

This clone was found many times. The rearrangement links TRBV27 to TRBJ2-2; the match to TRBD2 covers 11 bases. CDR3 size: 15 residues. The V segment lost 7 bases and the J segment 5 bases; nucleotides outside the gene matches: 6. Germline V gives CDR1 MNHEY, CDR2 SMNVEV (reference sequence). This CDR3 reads CASNRRLAGTGELFF. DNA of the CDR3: TGTGCCAGCAATCGGCGACTAGCGGGAACCGGGGAGCTGTTTTTT.

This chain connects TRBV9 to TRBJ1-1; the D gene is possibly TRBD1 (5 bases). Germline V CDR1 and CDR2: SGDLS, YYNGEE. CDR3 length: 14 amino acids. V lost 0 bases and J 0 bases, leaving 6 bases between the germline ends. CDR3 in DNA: TGTGCCAGCAGCGTAGAGGGGATGAACACTGAAGCTTTCTTT. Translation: CASSVEGMNTEAFF.

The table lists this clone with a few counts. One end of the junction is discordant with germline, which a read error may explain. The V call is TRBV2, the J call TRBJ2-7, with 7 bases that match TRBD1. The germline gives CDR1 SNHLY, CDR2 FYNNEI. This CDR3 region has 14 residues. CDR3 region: CASSLDRFSDEQYF. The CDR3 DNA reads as TGTGCCAGCAGTTTGGACAGGTTCTCCGACGAGCAGTACTTC.

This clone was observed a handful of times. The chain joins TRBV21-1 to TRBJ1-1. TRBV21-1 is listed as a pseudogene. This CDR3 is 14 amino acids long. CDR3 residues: CASSKGGGSTEAFF. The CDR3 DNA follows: TGTGCCAGCAGCAAAGGAGGAGGGTCCACTGAAGCTTTCTTT.

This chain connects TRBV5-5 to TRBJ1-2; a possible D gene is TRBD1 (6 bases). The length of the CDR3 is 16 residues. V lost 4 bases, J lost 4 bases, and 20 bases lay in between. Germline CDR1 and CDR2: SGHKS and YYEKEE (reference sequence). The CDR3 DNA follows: TGTGCCAGCAGCGCCTTGGGGGGGGCCCGCTTCTATGGCTACACCTTC. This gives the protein CASSALGGARFYGYTF.

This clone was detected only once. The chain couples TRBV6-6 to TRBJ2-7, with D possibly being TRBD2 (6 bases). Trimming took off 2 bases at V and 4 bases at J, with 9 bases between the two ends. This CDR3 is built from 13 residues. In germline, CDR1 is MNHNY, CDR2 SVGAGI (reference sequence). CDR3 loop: CASSYVGRYEQYF. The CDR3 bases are TGTGCCAGCAGTTACGTTGGGAGGTACGAGCAGTACTTC.

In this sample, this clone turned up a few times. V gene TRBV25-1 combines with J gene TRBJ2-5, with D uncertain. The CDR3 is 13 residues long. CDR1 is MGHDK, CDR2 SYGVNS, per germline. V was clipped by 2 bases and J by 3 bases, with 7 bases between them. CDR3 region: CASSERREETQYF. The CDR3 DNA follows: TGTGCCAGCAGTGAAAGACGGGAAGAGACCCAGTACTTC.

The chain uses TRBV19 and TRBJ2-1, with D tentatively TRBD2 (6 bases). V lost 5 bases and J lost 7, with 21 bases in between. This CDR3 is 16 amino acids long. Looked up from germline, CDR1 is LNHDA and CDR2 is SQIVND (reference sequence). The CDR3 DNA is TGTGCCAGTAGTTCGCGGACTAAATCGGTCCAAAATGAGCAGTTCTTC. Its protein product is CASSSRTKSVQNEQFF.

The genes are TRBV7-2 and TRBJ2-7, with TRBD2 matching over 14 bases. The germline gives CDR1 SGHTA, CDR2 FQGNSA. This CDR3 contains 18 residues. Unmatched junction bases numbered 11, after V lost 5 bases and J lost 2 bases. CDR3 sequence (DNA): TGTGCCAGCAGCCGACTAGCGGGAGGGTTTGGGGGCGCCTACGAGCAGTACTTC. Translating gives CASSRLAGGFGGAYEQYF.

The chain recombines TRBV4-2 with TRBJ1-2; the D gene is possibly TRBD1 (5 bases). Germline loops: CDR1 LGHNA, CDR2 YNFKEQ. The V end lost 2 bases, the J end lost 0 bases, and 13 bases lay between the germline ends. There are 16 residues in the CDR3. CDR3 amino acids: CASSQPNDRTNYGYTF. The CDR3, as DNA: TGTGCCAGCAGCCAACCCAACGACAGAACTAACTATGGCTACACCTTC.

CDR3 DNA sequence: TGTGCTAGTGGCCCAAACTCGGTTACGCAGTATTTT. Translating gives CASGPNSVTQYF. V and J are TRBV12-5 and TRBJ2-3; unclear D gene. Germline assignment: CDR1 LGHNT and CDR2 FRNRAP. This CDR3 region has 12 residues. Between the trimmed V and J ends, which lost 6 bases and 8 bases, there was a span of 12 bases.